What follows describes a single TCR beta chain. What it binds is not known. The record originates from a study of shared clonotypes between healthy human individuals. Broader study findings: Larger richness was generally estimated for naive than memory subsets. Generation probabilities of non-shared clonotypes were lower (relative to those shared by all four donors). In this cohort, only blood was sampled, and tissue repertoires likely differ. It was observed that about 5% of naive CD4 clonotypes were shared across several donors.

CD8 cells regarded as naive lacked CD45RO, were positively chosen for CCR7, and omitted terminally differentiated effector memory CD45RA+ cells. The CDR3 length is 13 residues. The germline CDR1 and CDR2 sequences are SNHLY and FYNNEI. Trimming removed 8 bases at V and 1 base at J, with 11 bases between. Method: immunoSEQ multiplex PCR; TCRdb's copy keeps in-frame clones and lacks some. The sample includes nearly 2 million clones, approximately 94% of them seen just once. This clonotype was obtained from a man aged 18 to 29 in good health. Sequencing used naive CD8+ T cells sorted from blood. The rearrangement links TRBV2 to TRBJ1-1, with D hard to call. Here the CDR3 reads CASAGEGNTEAFF. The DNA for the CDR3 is TGTGCCAGCGCCGGGGAGGGGAACACTGAAGCTTTCTTT.